The clone carrying this T cell receptor (beta chain) was observed at least ten times. RNA transcripts provided the source from which TCR beta CDR3 regions were amplified. With the HTBI primer set, the TCR CDR3 went through a first round of RT-PCR. One entry per CDR3 protein results from TCRdb running MiXCR on the multiplex PCR reads. The sample records 300,000 to 350,000 distinct CDR3 sequences, around 20% being singletons. The CDR3 loop spans 13 amino acids. V trimming: 6 bases; J trimming: 7 bases; junction bases outside the gene matches: 7. Germline CDR1 MDHEN, CDR2 SYDVKM. These data are taken from a study of T cells in Graves' hyperthyroidism and ophthalmopathy.

The material sequenced was blood. This chain uses TRBV28 with TRBJ1-2; 8 bases map to TRBD1. This receptor was taken from a woman aged 50 to 65 with Graves' hyperthyroidism. The DNA of the CDR3 is TGTGCCAGCAGAACAGGGGGGGTCGGTGGCTACACCTTC. It codes for CASRTGGVGGYTF.